This T cell receptor beta chain emerged from a study of CD8+ T cells in alopecia areata. It was cDNA, reverse transcribed from extracted RNA, that served as the sequencing template. Repertoires were generated with immunoSEQ multiplex PCR, while TCRdb's copy carries only in-frame clones and drops some. Of approximately 42,000 clones listed, about three fifths are singletons. Documented treatment: oral pan-JAK inhibitor, 5-10 mg twice daily. Germline assignment: CDR1 GTSNPN and CDR2 SVGIG (reference sequence). V lost 2 bases, J lost 2 bases, and 6 bases stayed unmatched. This CDR3 comprises 15 residues.

The specimen was CD8+ T cells sorted from blood, collected at week 4, from a patient treated with tofacitinib. V usage is TRBV30 and J usage is TRBJ2-3, with 8 bases aligning to TRBD1. This clonotype originated in a human donor with alopecia areata. CDR3 DNA sequence: TGTGCCTGGAGTCCGACAGGGGCATACACAGATACGCAGTATTTT. This encodes CAWSPTGAYTDTQYF.